Listed below are T cell receptor beta chains from one sample, sequenced in a study of blood T cell repertoires in COVID-19. Assay used: immunoSEQ multiplex PCR; TCRdb lists only in-frame clones, some missing. The data hold 200,000 to 250,000 clones, with roughly 85% observed a single time. The sequencing sample was made of peripheral blood. The receptors originated from a man aged 25 to 40 who had recovered from COVID-19. Each CDR3 is given with its conserved first and last residue. The order of the fields is J gene, CDR3 length, V gene, D gene, CDR3 DNA, CDR3 protein. A D gene is named only where the DNA matches it firmly.

j_gene: TRBJ2-7
len: 13
v_gene: TRBV2
d_gene: NA
CDR3nt: TGTGCCAGCAGTGAAAGCCTCCTCTACGAGCAGTACTTC
CDR3aa: CASSESLLYEQYF

j_gene: TRBJ1-1
len: 14
v_gene: TRBV5-6
d_gene: NA
CDR3nt: TGTGCCAGCAGCTTTATGCGGATGAACACTGAAGCTTTCTTT
CDR3aa: CASSFMRMNTEAFF

j_gene: TRBJ1-5
len: 16
v_gene: TRBV19
d_gene: TRBD1
CDR3nt: TGTGCCAGTAGTAACGGGGACAGGGCCTACAATCAGCCCCAGCATTTT
CDR3aa: CASSNGDRAYNQPQHF

j_gene: TRBJ2-7
len: 14
v_gene: TRBV9
d_gene: TRBD1
CDR3nt: TGTGCCAGCAGCCCCGAAGGGGGCTTCTACGAGCAGTACTTC
CDR3aa: CASSPEGGFYEQYF

j_gene: TRBJ1-1
len: 14
v_gene: TRBV18
d_gene: NA
CDR3nt: TGTGCCAGCTCACCCGGGACTACGAACACTGAAGCTTTCTTT
CDR3aa: CASSPGTTNTEAFF

j_gene: TRBJ2-5
len: 11
v_gene: TRBV5-1
d_gene: NA
CDR3nt: TGCGCCAGCAGGTCCGACTATACCCAGTACTTC
CDR3aa: CASRSDYTQYF

j_gene: TRBJ2-5
len: 16
v_gene: TRBV9
d_gene: NA
CDR3nt: TGTGCCAGCAGCGTAGAGGGGGGGCTCCTCCAAGAGACCCAGTACTTC
CDR3aa: CASSVEGGLLQETQYF

j_gene: TRBJ1-1
len: 15
v_gene: TRBV3-1/TRBV3-2
d_gene: NA
CDR3nt: TGTGCCAGCAGCCAAGGACTAAGTCGGGACACTGAAGCTTTCTTT
CDR3aa: CASSQGLSRDTEAFF

j_gene: TRBJ2-7
len: 14
v_gene: TRBV6-1
d_gene: TRBD1
CDR3nt: TGTGCCAGCAGTGGAGCCGGGACAGGGTATGAGCAGTACTTC
CDR3aa: CASSGAGTGYEQYF

j_gene: TRBJ1-2
len: 13
v_gene: TRBV6-6
d_gene: NA
CDR3nt: TGTGCCAGCAGTTACCTACAGAACTATGGCTACACCTTC
CDR3aa: CASSYLQNYGYTF